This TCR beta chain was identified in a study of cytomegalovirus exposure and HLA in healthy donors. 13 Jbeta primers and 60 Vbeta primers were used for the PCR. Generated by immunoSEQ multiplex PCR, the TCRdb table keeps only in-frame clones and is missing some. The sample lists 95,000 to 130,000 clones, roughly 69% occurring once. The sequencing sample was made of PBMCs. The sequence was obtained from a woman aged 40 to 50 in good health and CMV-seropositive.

The CDR3 DNA follows: TGTGCCAGCAGCCGGATTGGGCGGGGAGGATTAGAAAAACTGTTTTTT. It encodes CASSRIGRGGLEKLFF. The genes are TRBV7-8 and TRBJ1-4, with unresolved D. The germline gives CDR1 SGHVS, CDR2 FQNEAQ. The CDR3 covers 16 residues. The germline V and J ends were trimmed by 5 bases and 8 bases, with 21 bases remaining between them.